Following are 20 T cell receptor beta chains from one sample sequenced in a study of molecular identifiers for immune sequencing clone quantification. TCRdb re-derived calls from the PCR reads in MiXCR, one entry per CDR3 protein. The repertoire includes 350,000 or so distinct CDR3 sequences, roughly a fifth of them detected once, and about 0.79% sits in the top ten. The sequencing sample was made of naive CD8+ T cells from blood, with Jurkat cell RNA spiked in. Documented subset: FACS-sorted CD8+CD4-CCR7+CD45RA+ naive T cells. Receptors were obtained from a human donor in good health. Some libraries in this study had Jurkat cell RNA spiked in.

Of note for this clonotype: Compared with germline, one end of the junction differs, possibly owing to a read error. The chain combines TRBV7-9 with TRBJ1-2; no clear D. CDR1 is SEHNR, CDR2 FQNEAQ, per germline (reference sequence). The CDR3 covers 13 residues. CDR3 region: CASSLAENYGHTF. The CDR3 DNA reads as TGTGCCAGCAGCTTGGCAGAGAACTATGGCCACACCTTC.

This rearrangement joins TRBV7-9 to TRBJ2-5, with a possible D match to TRBD2 (6 bases). The CDR3 spans 15 residues. The germline V and J ends were trimmed by 4 bases and 2 bases, with 14 bases remaining between them. CDR1 and CDR2 from the germline V gene are SEHNR and FQNEAQ (reference sequence). This CDR3 is CASSSGRDLQETQYF. CDR3 coding DNA: TGTGCCAGCAGCTCCGGCCGGGACTTACAAGAGACCCAGTACTTC. Using reference TRBV7-9 and TRBJ2-5 for the parts outside the CDR3, the full variable domain is DTGVSQNPRHKITKRGQNVTFRCDPISEHNRLYWYRQTLGQGPEFLTYFQNEAQLEKSRLLSDRFSAERPKGSFSTLEIQRTEQGDSAMYLCASSSGRDLQETQYFGPGTRLLVL.

This clonotype was counted between two and nine times. One end of the junction fails to match germline, which may point to a read error. The V call is TRBV6-2 or TRBV6-3, the J call TRBJ2-5; 10 bases align to TRBD2. Germline CDR1 reads MNHEY; CDR2 reads SVGEGT. The CDR3 has 16 amino acids. In nucleotides, the CDR3 is TGTGCCCGCAGGCCCACCTTAGCGGGAGGAAGGGAGACCCAGTACTTC. Protein product: CARRPTLAGGRETQYF.

The chain couples TRBV7-9 to TRBJ2-3, with a possible D match to TRBD2 (6 bases). Germline V CDR1 and CDR2: SEHNR, FQNEAQ (reference sequence). V gave up 5 bases and J gave up 1 base, with 16 bases separating them. The CDR3 is made up of 16 amino acids. The CDR3 DNA reads as TGTGCCAGCAGCCCCCGACCCGGGGAGGGCACAGATACGCAGTATTTT. Residues: CASSPRPGEGTDTQYF.

This clonotype was seen more than once but under ten times. The chain is built from TRBV4-3 and TRBJ1-5; 7 nucleotides agree with TRBD1. Unmatched junction bases numbered 5, after V lost 3 bases and J lost 3 bases. The CDR3 runs 15 residues. Germline V CDR1 and CDR2: LGHNA, YSLEER. CDR3 sequence reads: CASSQSGTDNQPQHF. DNA for the CDR3: TGCGCCAGCAGCCAGTCCGGGACAGACAATCAGCCCCAGCATTTT.

This clonotype occurred many times. The J gene is TRBJ2-1, the V gene TRBV28; tentative D call: TRBD2 (6 bases). Per the germline V gene, CDR1 is MDHEN and CDR2 is SYDVKM. This CDR3 comprises 15 residues. With 4 bases removed from V and 0 bases from J, the gap between germline ends came to 10 bases. In nucleotides, the CDR3 is TGTGCCAGCAGTTGGGGGAGGAACTCCTACAATGAGCAGTTCTTC. It codes for CASSWGRNSYNEQFF.

Comment on this clonotype: This sequence may be a read error, since a much larger clone differs from it by one base. V usage is TRBV27 and J usage is TRBJ2-6; possible D gene TRBD1, 5 bases. Germline CDR1 and CDR2: MNHEY and SMNVEV (reference sequence). The CDR3 length is 18 residues. CDR3 residues: CASSLEEGSSSGANVPTF. CDR3 sequence (DNA): TGTGCCAGCAGTTTAGAGGAAGGAAGCTCCTCTGGGGCCAACGTCCCGACTTTC.

This clonotype has a count of ten or more. The CDR3 nucleotides are TGTGCCAGCAGCTTAATGTCGGAATGGTCGGGCGAGCAGTACTTC. Translated: CASSLMSEWSGEQYF. The gene calls are TRBV7-9 and TRBJ2-7; no firm D call. Looked up from germline, CDR1 is SEHNR and CDR2 is FQNEAQ (reference sequence). Trimming shortened V by 2 bases and J by 6 bases, and 17 bases separated the two germline ends. The CDR3 has 15 residues.

This clonotype turned up a few times. The gene calls are TRBV7-9 and TRBJ2-7, with D uncertain. The CDR3 sequence is 15 residues long. Germline V gives CDR1 SEHNR, CDR2 FQNEAQ (reference sequence). The V end was cut by 5 bases, the J end by 6 bases, with 20 bases between. The CDR3 nucleotides read TGTGCCAGCAGCCGAGACTCGGTTAGCCTAAGCGAGCAGTACTTC. It yields the protein CASSRDSVSLSEQYF. The variable domain in full, with the rest retrieved from reference TRBV7-9 and TRBJ2-7, is DTGVSQNPRHKITKRGQNVTFRCDPISEHNRLYWYRQTLGQGPEFLTYFQNEAQLEKSRLLSDRFSAERPKGSFSTLEIQRTEQGDSAMYLCASSRDSVSLSEQYFGPGTRLTVT.

To note about this clonotype: A read error is possible here, since a much larger clone lies one base away. In this CDR3 the conserved last residue, phenylalanine or tryptophan, is missing, so a read error is likely. The chain has TRBV7-2 and TRBJ2-3, with a tentative D call TRBD2 (6 bases). The CDR3 length is 16 residues. V was clipped by 0 bases and J by 7 bases, with 17 bases between them. Germline loops: CDR1 SGHTA, CDR2 FQGNSA. CDR3 loop: CASSLARDLLGNTQYI. The CDR3 nucleotides read TGTGCCAGCAGCTTAGCGCGGGACTTACTCGGTAATACGCAGTATATT.

This clonotype showed up many times. The chain joins TRBV6-5 to TRBJ1-1; D is unclear. The germline CDR1 and CDR2 sequences are MNHEY and SVGAGI. The CDR3 spans 17 residues. V gave up 0 bases and J gave up 0 bases, with 14 bases separating them. DNA for the CDR3: TGTGCCAGCAGTTACTCGCTAACATACGCTATGAACACTGAAGCTTTCTTT. This encodes CASSYSLTYAMNTEAFF.

The chain employs TRBV24-1 and TRBJ2-3; tentatively, D is TRBD1 or TRBD2 (5 bases each). The germline V gene encodes CDR1 KGHDR and CDR2 SFDVKD. This CDR3 contains 15 residues. Trimming removed 5 bases from V and 2 bases from J, with 13 bases in between. In DNA, the CDR3 is TGTGCCACCAGTGGCCGGGACGGATACACAGATACGCAGTATTTT. It translates to CATSGRDGYTDTQYF.

There are many counts of this clonotype. The chain has TRBV11-2 and TRBJ1-4; 7 nucleotides align to TRBD1. The CDR3 covers 16 residues. The V gene end was trimmed by 2 bases and the J gene end by 5 bases; junction bases not matched to a gene: 8. Germline CDR1 is SGHAT and CDR2 is FQNNGV. DNA for the CDR3: TGTGCCAGCAGCTTATTTGGGACAGATAGAAATGAAAAACTGTTTTTT. It translates to CASSLFGTDRNEKLFF.

This clonotype has at least ten counts. CDR3 nucleotides: TGTGCCAGCAGCGCGGTTTTTGGAGACAGTGAGACTGAAGCTTTCTTT. As protein: CASSAVFGDSETEAFF. This chain links TRBV7-9 with TRBJ1-1, with a tentative D call TRBD1 (5 bases). Germline V gives CDR1 SEHNR, CDR2 FQNEAQ (reference sequence). The V end was cut by 5 bases, the J end by 5 bases, with 21 bases between. The CDR3 totals 16 residues. Combining the CDR3 with reference TRBV7-9 and TRBJ1-1 gives the whole variable domain DTGVSQNPRHKITKRGQNVTFRCDPISEHNRLYWYRQTLGQGPEFLTYFQNEAQLEKSRLLSDRFSAERPKGSFSTLEIQRTEQGDSAMYLCASSAVFGDSETEAFFGQGTRLTVV.

Notes on this clonotype: Germline is not matched at one junction end, which may reflect a read error. The chain has TRBV15 and TRBJ2-7, with TRBD1 matching 9 bases. The CDR3 length is 16 residues. Per germline, CDR1 LNHNV and CDR2 YYDKDF (reference sequence). The CDR3 sequence: CATRRSGQGPSYEQYF. As DNA, the CDR3 is TGTGCCACCCGCAGATCAGGACAGGGGCCATCCTACGAGCAGTACTTC.

This clonotype was seen many times. The chain has TRBV30 and TRBJ1-1, with no clear D. CDR3 length: 13 amino acids. With 4 bases removed from V and 0 bases from J, the gap between germline ends came to 9 bases. Looked up from germline, CDR1 is GTSNPN and CDR2 is SVGIG (reference sequence). The CDR3 bases are TGTGCCTGGAAATGGGATATGAACACTGAAGCTTTCTTT. As protein: CAWKWDMNTEAFF.

The sample holds one count of this clonotype. This may arise from a read error, as a much more abundant clone is one base away. The V call is TRBV6-2 or TRBV6-3, the J call TRBJ2-3, with 7 positions matching TRBD2. CDR3 length: 13 residues. Germline assignment: CDR1 MNHEY and CDR2 SVGEGT. CDR3 amino acids: CASSYPGGDTRYF. CDR3 in DNA: TGTGCCAGCAGTTACCCGGGAGGAGATACGCGGTATTTT.

This clonotype has only one observation. This likely comes from a read error, as the CDR3 has no conserved phenylalanine or tryptophan at its end. This chain connects TRBV9 to TRBJ2-3; D uncertain. The length of the CDR3 is 14 residues. Germline values: CDR1 SGDLS, CDR2 YYNGEE. V lost 0 bases and J lost 3, with 8 bases in between. CDR3 DNA: TGTGCCAGCAGCGTAGTAGGACGGACAGATACGCAGTATTCT. It codes for CASSVVGRTDTQYS.

About this clonotype itself: One base away lies a much larger clone, so this may be a sequencing read error. This sequence joins TRBV5-3 and TRBJ2-1; D is undetermined. TRBV5-3 is assigned to the ORF class and has an uncertain function. V lost 8 bases, J lost 11 bases, and 17 bases lay in between. The CDR3 spans 12 residues. The CDR3 region has the DNA TGTGCCAGCAGCACAACAGAGAATAAGCAGTTCTTC. Amino acid sequence: CASSTTENKQFF.

This clonotype was counted many times. This chain connects TRBV28 to TRBJ2-7; 10 bases are shared with TRBD1. The V gene end was trimmed by 2 bases and the J gene end by 0 bases; junction bases not matched to a gene: 7. This CDR3 is built from 17 residues. The V gene's germline CDR1 is MDHEN and CDR2 SYDVKM. CDR3 region: CASSLEPGTGASYEQYF. The DNA for the CDR3 is TGTGCCAGCAGTTTAGAACCCGGGACAGGGGCCTCCTACGAGCAGTACTTC. The entire variable domain, with the rest obtained from reference TRBV28 and TRBJ2-7, is as follows: DVKVTQSSRYLVKRTGEKVFLECVQDMDHENMFWYRQDPGLGLRLIYFSYDVKMKEKGDIPEGYSVSREKKERFSLILESASTNQTSMYLCASSLEPGTGASYEQYFGPGTRLTVT.